One sample yielded the 24 T cell receptor beta chains listed below, sequenced in a study of blood T cell repertoires in COVID-19. Assay: immunoSEQ multiplex PCR; the TCRdb copy retains only in-frame clones and omits some. The table shows fewer than 300,000 clones, with more than 90% occurring only once. The sequenced material came from peripheral blood. The receptors were sampled from a person aged 18 to 29 with COVID-19, enrolled during active disease.

The V call is TRBV13, the J call TRBJ2-1; 7 bases agree with TRBD2. Germline CDR1 is PRHDT and CDR2 is FYEKMQ (reference sequence). CDR3 size: 14 residues. Germline trimming cut 5 bases from V and 10 bases from J; bases unmatched to any gene: 11. The CDR3 DNA reads as TGTGCCAGCAGCCTACCGACTAGCCACTACGAGCAGTTCTTC. Residues: CASSLPTSHYEQFF.

The chain couples TRBV27 to TRBJ1-2, with TRBD1 identical over 7 bases. From germline, CDR1 is MNHEY and CDR2 SMNVEV (reference sequence). The CDR3 length is 12 residues. V was pared by 2 bases and J by 9 bases, with 3 bases of the junction left unmatched. The CDR3 spells CASSLAGGSYTF. The CDR3 DNA sequence: TGTGCCAGCAGTTTAGCAGGGGGGAGCTACACCTTC.

The V and J genes are TRBV20-1 and TRBJ2-7; the D is unclear. The V end was cut by 3 bases, the J end by 7 bases, with 10 bases between. The CDR3 has 11 residues. Germline CDR1 reads DFQATT; CDR2 reads SNEGSKA (reference sequence). CDR3 residues: CSASTDTEQYF. CDR3 DNA: TGCAGTGCTAGTACAGATACTGAGCAGTACTTC.

The chain uses TRBV7-9 and TRBJ1-2, with D possibly being TRBD1 (6 bases). The V gene's germline CDR1 is SEHNR and CDR2 FQNEAQ (reference sequence). V was cut by 2 bases and J by 6 bases, with 10 bases left in between. The CDR3 runs 13 residues. The CDR3 sequence: CASSLRSGDGYTF. DNA for the CDR3: TGTGCCAGCAGCTTAAGGTCAGGGGATGGCTACACCTTC.

This clone came up once. J is TRBJ1-3 and V is TRBV4-1; D is unclear. This CDR3 has 17 amino acids. V lost 4 bases to trimming and J lost 0 bases, with 16 bases between them. Germline loops: CDR1 MGHRA, CDR2 YSYEKL. The CDR3 is CASSRAPGGFSGNTIYF. CDR3 DNA: TGCGCCAGCAGCCGTGCTCCGGGCGGGTTCTCTGGAAACACCATATATTTT.

V is TRBV7-6 and J is TRBJ1-2, with 11 bases lining up with TRBD1. Trimming cost V 8 bases and J 3 bases; bases outside gene matches: 20. The CDR3 spans 19 residues. Germline V gene data show CDR1 as SGHVS and CDR2 as FNYEAQ. Here the CDR3 reads CASALTGAGTGGQYYGYTF. CDR3 coding DNA: TGTGCCAGCGCCCTGACGGGAGCCGGGACAGGGGGGCAATACTATGGCTACACCTTC. Full variable domain (rest looked up from reference TRBV7-6 and TRBJ1-2): GAGVSQSPRYKVTKRGQDVALRCDPISGHVSLYWYRQALGQGPEFLTYFNYEAQQDKSGLPNDRFSAERPEGSISTLTIQRTEQRDSAMYRCASALTGAGTGGQYYGYTFGSGTRLTVV.

The chain is built from TRBV18 and TRBJ1-6; a weak D match, TRBD1 (6 bases). Germline CDR1 reads KGHSH; CDR2 reads LQKENI. This CDR3 has 14 residues. Deletions cut 5 bases from V and 8 bases from J, with 13 bases between. CDR3: CASSSTGWDSPLHF. The CDR3 DNA is TGTGCCAGCTCATCTACAGGGTGGGATTCACCCCTCCACTTT.

The rearrangement joins TRBV5-1 to TRBJ1-2, with a tentative D call TRBD1 (5 bases). The germline gives CDR1 SGHRS, CDR2 YFSETQ. CDR3 length: 14 amino acids. V lost 0 bases, J lost 8 bases, and 14 bases lay in between. CDR3 coding DNA: TGCGCCAGCAGCTTGGTTGACAGTCGTGAGGGCTACACCTTC. This encodes CASSLVDSREGYTF.

The rearrangement uses TRBV5-6 and TRBJ2-4; a possible D gene is TRBD1 (5 bases). CDR1 is SGHDT and CDR2 is YYEEEE in the germline V gene. The ends were cut back, 5 bases at V and 0 bases at J, with 12 bases in the middle. The CDR3 spans 15 residues. CDR3 bases: TGTGCCAGCAGTTCAGGGCTTGTAGCCAAAAACATTCAGTACTTC. It specifies CASSSGLVAKNIQYF.

Concerning this clone itself: The junction differs from germline at one of its ends, possibly a read error. J is TRBJ2-5 and V is TRBV11-3; 12 bases agree with TRBD2. The CDR3 contains 15 residues. Germline values: CDR1 SGHNT, CDR2 YENEEA. The CDR3 sequence: CASSRTSGIQETRYF. DNA for the CDR3: TGTGCCAGCAGCCGGACTAGCGGGATCCAAGAGACCCGGTACTTC. The full variable domain, completed using reference TRBV11-3 and TRBJ2-5, is EAGVVQSPRYKIIEKKQPVAFWCNPISGHNTLYWYLQNLGQGPELLIRYENEEAVDDSQLPKDRFSAERLKGVDSTLKIQPAELGDSAVYLCASSRTSGIQETRYFGPGTRLLVL.

J is TRBJ2-2 and V is TRBV19; 9 bases map to TRBD2. CDR3 length: 14 amino acids. CDR1 is LNHDA, CDR2 SQIVND, per germline (reference sequence). Losses at the gene ends were 3 bases for V and 4 bases for J; bases not matched to a gene: 0. CDR3: CASSISGSTGELFF. In DNA, the CDR3 is TGTGCCAGTAGTATTAGCGGGAGCACCGGGGAGCTGTTTTTT.

To note about this clone: Other nucleotide sequences in the sample specify the same CDR3. The gene calls are TRBV7-9 and TRBJ2-2; no reliable D call. Germline V CDR1 and CDR2: SEHNR, FQNEAQ (reference sequence). This CDR3 contains 12 residues. The ends were cut back, 5 bases at V and 3 bases at J, with 4 bases in the middle. The CDR3, as DNA: TGTGCCAGCAGCCCGGACACCGGGGAGCTGTTTTTT. This encodes CASSPDTGELFF.

The J gene is TRBJ2-5, the V gene TRBV5-6; D call uncertain. V lost 2 bases to trimming and J lost 7 bases, with 9 bases between them. Germline lookup yields CDR1 SGHDT and CDR2 YYEEEE. The CDR3 covers 12 residues. CDR3 protein: CASSLGSGTQYF. The CDR3 DNA is TGTGCCAGCAGCTTAGGTTCGGGGACCCAGTACTTC.

V is TRBV28 and J is TRBJ2-3; TRBD1 might be the D (6 bases). This CDR3 region has 18 residues. The V end lost 8 bases, the J end lost 1 base, and 25 bases lay between the germline ends. The germline V gene encodes CDR1 MDHEN and CDR2 SYDVKM. In nucleotides, the CDR3 is TGTGCCAGCGGCCCCATGAGGACAGATGGTATAGGCACAGATACGCAGTATTTT. It yields the protein CASGPMRTDGIGTDTQYF.

CDR3 residues: CASSAGGKSYEQYF. In DNA, the CDR3 is TGTGCCAGCAGCGCGGGCGGGAAATCCTACGAGCAGTACTTC. The chain is built from TRBV7-9 and TRBJ2-7; weak D call: TRBD2 (6 bases). The CDR3 is 14 residues long. The germline CDR1 and CDR2 sequences are SEHNR and FQNEAQ (reference sequence). The germline V and J ends were trimmed by 5 bases and 1 base, with 12 bases remaining between them. Supplemented by reference TRBV7-9 and TRBJ2-7, the full variable domain reads DTGVSQNPRHKITKRGQNVTFRCDPISEHNRLYWYRQTLGQGPEFLTYFQNEAQLEKSRLLSDRFSAERPKGSFSTLEIQRTEQGDSAMYLCASSAGGKSYEQYFGPGTRLTVT.

This CDR3 reads CATGEGGGQETQYF. In nucleotides, the CDR3 is TGTGCCACCGGAGAAGGGGGGGGGCAAGAGACCCAGTACTTC. The V call is TRBV24-1, the J call TRBJ2-5; the D gene is possibly TRBD2 (7 bases). The CDR3 sequence is 14 residues long. Germline CDR1 is KGHDR and CDR2 is SFDVKD. Trimming stripped 9 bases from V and 2 bases from J, with 15 bases between.

This chain joins TRBV4-2 and TRBJ1-2; D possibly corresponds to TRBD1 (6 bases). The CDR3 covers 15 residues. CDR1 and CDR2 (germline): LGHNA, YNFKEQ. Trimming took off 4 bases at V and 5 bases at J, with 17 bases between the two ends. In nucleotides, the CDR3 is TGTGCCAGCAGCCCCACACAGGACAGCTCATATGGCTACACCTTC. Encoded protein: CASSPTQDSSYGYTF.

The chain is built from TRBV19 and TRBJ2-1; TRBD1 matches at 9 bases. This CDR3 has 16 residues. The germline V gene encodes CDR1 LNHDA and CDR2 SQIVND (reference sequence). V was clipped by 7 bases and J by 9 bases; unmatched bases: 16. In DNA, the CDR3 is TGTGCCAGTACCGAAAGAGACAGGGGGGGTAGTGGTGAGCAGTTCTTC. This encodes CASTERDRGGSGEQFF.

The chain joins TRBV3-1 (or the pseudogene TRBV3-2) to TRBJ1-4; a possible D gene is TRBD1 (6 bases). V gave up 5 bases and J gave up 5 bases, with 15 bases separating them. Germline V gene sequence: CDR1 LGHDT, CDR2 YNNKEL (reference sequence). This CDR3 has 15 amino acids. The CDR3 bases are TGTGCCAGCAGCGTCCGGACAGACATAAATGAAAAACTGTTTTTT. It yields the protein CASSVRTDINEKLFF.

This clone appeared a few times. The CDR3 loop reads CASSPRQEKLFF. The CDR3 bases are TGTGCCAGCAGCCCTCGACAGGAGAAACTGTTTTTT. This chain connects TRBV7-8 to TRBJ1-4; maybe TRBD1 (6 bases). V lost 5 bases and J 11 bases, leaving 12 bases between the germline ends. CDR1 is SGHVS, CDR2 FQNEAQ, per germline. The CDR3 has 12 residues.

V is TRBV27 and J is TRBJ1-2, with TRBD1 as a possible D gene (6 bases). Germline V gene sequence: CDR1 MNHEY, CDR2 SMNVEV (reference sequence). This CDR3 comprises 15 residues. V was cut by 3 bases and J by 0 bases, with 11 bases left in between. This chain's CDR3 is CASSFGGSPNYGYTF. The CDR3 coding sequence is TGTGCCAGCAGTTTTGGGGGCAGCCCTAACTATGGCTACACCTTC.

The CDR3 is CASGLQDSSYNEQFF. The CDR3 DNA follows: TGTGCTAGTGGACTGCAGGATAGCTCCTACAATGAGCAGTTCTTC. The V and J genes are TRBV12-5 and TRBJ2-1; D not resolved. Trimming removed 6 bases from V and 0 bases from J, with 12 bases in between. The CDR3 has 15 amino acids. The germline V gene encodes CDR1 LGHNT and CDR2 FRNRAP.

This chain uses TRBV19 with TRBJ2-3; D uncertain. Germline lookup yields CDR1 LNHDA and CDR2 SQIVND (reference sequence). The CDR3 contains 13 residues. Trimming removed 4 bases from V and 2 bases from J, with 7 bases in between. In DNA form, the CDR3 reads TGTGCCAGTAGTACCTTTCTCACAGATACGCAGTATTTT. Its protein product is CASSTFLTDTQYF.

This sequence joins TRBV9 and TRBJ2-2, with 7 bases that match TRBD1. The V segment lost 2 bases and the J segment 3 bases; nucleotides outside the gene matches: 7. The CDR3 sequence is 16 residues long. The germline V gene encodes CDR1 SGDLS and CDR2 YYNGEE. The CDR3 here is CASSVGIGGHTGELFF. The DNA of the CDR3 is TGTGCCAGCAGCGTCGGGATAGGGGGCCACACCGGGGAGCTGTTTTTT.